Each of the 20 T cell receptor beta chains below was sequenced from the same sample in a study of T cells in Graves' hyperthyroidism and ophthalmopathy. TCR beta CDR3 regions were amplified from RNA. Using the HTBI primer set, a first-round RT-PCR was run on the TCR CDR3. TCRdb recomputed calls from the multiplex PCR reads with MiXCR, one row per CDR3 protein. The sample gives a few hundred thousand distinct CDR3 sequences, more than 15% of which show up once; 2.5% to 4% is in the top ten. Sequences were obtained from blood. Receptor source: a woman aged 40 to 49 with Graves' ophthalmopathy.

This clonotype has at least ten counts. V gene TRBV7-9 combines with J gene TRBJ2-5; D is undetermined. The germline V gene has CDR1 SEHNR and CDR2 FQNEAQ (reference sequence). The ends were cut back, 0 bases at V and 7 bases at J, with 9 bases in the middle. The CDR3 totals 13 residues. CDR3 region: CASSLADGGTQYF. For the CDR3, the DNA is TGTGCCAGCAGCTTAGCGGACGGCGGGACCCAGTACTTC.

This clonotype was observed at least ten times. The chain joins TRBV28 to TRBJ1-2; D might be TRBD1 (5 bases). CDR1 MDHEN and CDR2 SYDVKM come from the germline V gene. Trimming took 2 bases from V and 4 from J, leaving 14 bases between them. The CDR3 consists of 15 residues. The CDR3 bases are TGTGCCAGCAGTTTACATTCGGGAGGGACCTATGGCTACACCTTC. This codes for CASSLHSGGTYGYTF.

There are a few counts of this clonotype. This chain links TRBV18 with TRBJ2-3; 11 nucleotides agree with TRBD2. This CDR3 comprises 16 residues. Trimming removed 6 bases from V and 6 bases from J; junction bases left unmatched: 11. Germline loops: CDR1 KGHSH, CDR2 LQKENI. CDR3 bases: TGTGCCAGCTCTTCTACTAGCGGGGGCGTTCTCGATACGCAGTATTTT. As protein: CASSSTSGGVLDTQYF.

Regarding this clonotype: It may be a read error: a sequence one base away is much more abundant. The rearrangement joins TRBV7-9 to TRBJ2-1; D perhaps matches TRBD2 (6 bases). Trimming shortened V by 5 bases and J by 6 bases, and 17 bases separated the two germline ends. This CDR3 comprises 15 residues. Germline loops: CDR1 SEHNR, CDR2 FQNEAQ (reference sequence). CDR3 sequence: CASSPTGTRLNEQFF. CDR3 bases: TGTGCCAGCAGCCCTACCGGGACTCGGCTCAATGAGCAGTTCTTC. Together with reference TRBV7-9 and TRBJ2-1, the CDR3 gives the full variable domain: DTGVSQNPRHKITKRGQNVTFRCDPISEHNRLYWYRQTLGQGPEFLTYFQNEAQLEKSRLLSDRFSAERPKGSFSTLEIQRTEQGDSAMYLCASSPTGTRLNEQFFGPGTRLTVL.

This clonotype was counted ten times or more. The rearrangement uses TRBV7-3 and TRBJ2-2, with D uncertain. CDR1 is SGHTA, CDR2 FQGTGA, per germline. This CDR3 contains 13 residues. V shed 2 bases and J shed 2 bases, with 3 bases lying between them. The CDR3: CASSLDNTGELFF. CDR3 nucleotide sequence: TGTGCCAGCAGCTTAGACAACACCGGGGAGCTGTTTTTT.

Concerning this clonotype: A single base separates this from a much larger clone, so it may be a read error. This chain joins TRBV3-1 and TRBJ2-5; 8 positions agree with TRBD2. Losses at the gene ends were 4 bases for V and 7 bases for J; bases not matched to a gene: 17. This CDR3 region has 17 residues. Germline V lookup: CDR1 LGHDT, CDR2 YNNKEL (reference sequence). Here the CDR3 reads CASSPGAGRATGGTQYF. CDR3 DNA sequence: TGTGCCAGCAGCCCCGGCGCCGGGAGGGCCACAGGAGGGACCCAGTACTTC.

The chain recombines TRBV3-1 with TRBJ2-5, with 7 bases fitting TRBD2. V shed 3 bases, J shed 1 base, and the junction held 2 bases outside the gene matches. CDR1 and CDR2 from the germline V gene are LGHDT and YNNKEL (reference sequence). The CDR3 runs to 14 residues. DNA for the CDR3: TGTGCCAGCAGCCACCTAGCGGCCCAAGAGACCCAGTACTTC. It codes for CASSHLAAQETQYF.

This rearrangement joins TRBV12-3 or TRBV12-4 to TRBJ2-2; D gene uncertain. The germline V and J ends were trimmed by 3 bases and 7 bases, with 6 bases remaining between them. This CDR3 is 12 amino acids long. Here the CDR3 reads CASSLGNGELFF. DNA for the CDR3: TGTGCCAGCAGTTTGGGCAACGGGGAGCTGTTTTTT.

Only a few counts were recorded for this clonotype. The chain employs TRBV2 and TRBJ2-2, with 15 bases matching TRBD2. This CDR3 contains 19 residues. Germline CDR1 reads SNHLY; CDR2 reads FYNNEI. J was trimmed by 4 bases and V by 4 bases; bases with no gene match: 10. CDR3 residues: CASSGGLAGGTGGTGELFF. CDR3 DNA: TGTGCCAGCAGTGGCGGACTAGCGGGAGGGACAGGGGGCACCGGGGAGCTGTTTTTT.

The table lists this clonotype with many counts. This chain uses TRBV27 with TRBJ2-5, with 7 bases aligning to TRBD1. J was trimmed by 4 bases and V by 5 bases; bases with no gene match: 7. Germline V gives CDR1 MNHEY, CDR2 SMNVEV (reference sequence). The CDR3 totals 14 residues. In DNA, the CDR3 is TGTGCCAGCAGTATACAGGGGAAGGGAGAGACCCAGTACTTC. Translated: CASSIQGKGETQYF.

This clonotype was detected ten times or more. CDR3 region: CASSSAVGAEETQYF. Here the CDR3 DNA reads TGTGCCAGCAGCTCAGCGGTGGGCGCAGAAGAGACCCAGTACTTC. The V and J genes are TRBV7-2 and TRBJ2-5; weak D call: TRBD2 (5 bases). From germline, CDR1 is SGHTA and CDR2 FQGNSA. Trimming stripped 4 bases from V and 3 bases from J, with 15 bases between. CDR3 length equals 15 residues. The whole variable domain, remainder taken from reference TRBV7-2 and TRBJ2-5, is GAGVSQSPSNKVTEKGKDVELRCDPISGHTALYWYRQSLGQGLEFLIYFQGNSAPDKSGLPSDRFSAERTGGSVSTLTIQRTQQEDSAVYLCASSSAVGAEETQYFGPGTRLLVL.

This clonotype has just a few counts. The chain joins TRBV14 to TRBJ2-5; D tentatively reads TRBD1 or TRBD2 (6 bases each). The V end lost 1 base, the J end lost 5 bases, and 14 bases lay between the germline ends. Germline lookup yields CDR1 SGHDN and CDR2 FVKESK. The CDR3 loop spans 15 amino acids. The DNA for the CDR3 is TGTGCCAGCAGCCAAGGACAAGTCGGGGGCGAGACCCAGTACTTC. As protein: CASSQGQVGGETQYF.

This clonotype has at least ten counts. J is TRBJ2-5 and V is TRBV3-1; D perhaps matches TRBD1 (5 bases). In germline, CDR1 is LGHDT, CDR2 YNNKEL (reference sequence). V was clipped by 2 bases and J by 5 bases, with 15 bases between them. The CDR3 contains 15 residues. This CDR3 reads CASSQQRGILETQYF. As DNA, the CDR3 is TGTGCCAGCAGCCAACAAAGGGGCATTCTGGAGACCCAGTACTTC.

This clonotype was observed many times. This chain links TRBV5-1 with TRBJ2-3; maybe TRBD2 (5 bases). This CDR3 is 15 amino acids long. Germline assignment: CDR1 SGHRS and CDR2 YFSETQ. Deletions cut 4 bases from V and 0 bases from J, with 12 bases between. The CDR3 spells CASSPPWESTDTQYF. The CDR3 nucleotides are TGCGCCAGCAGCCCCCCCTGGGAGAGCACAGATACGCAGTATTTT.

The chain carries TRBV19 and TRBJ2-3; 11 positions match TRBD2. Germline CDR1 and CDR2: LNHDA and SQIVND (reference sequence). The length of the CDR3 is 16 residues. With 6 bases clipped from V and 3 bases from J, the junction kept 8 bases outside the gene matches. The CDR3 loop reads CASSPPLAGGTDTQYF. CDR3 nucleotide sequence: TGTGCCAGTAGCCCTCCTCTAGCGGGAGGAACAGATACGCAGTATTTT.

The sample holds many counts of this clonotype. V gene TRBV18 combines with J gene TRBJ2-2; maybe TRBD2 (5 bases). CDR1 and CDR2 (germline): KGHSH, LQKENI. The CDR3 contains 15 residues. V was pared by 0 bases and J by 5 bases, with 10 bases between. The chain's CDR3 is CASSPPAAGTGELFF. The CDR3, as DNA: TGTGCCAGCTCACCACCGGCGGCGGGTACCGGGGAGCTGTTTTTT.

This clonotype was found many times. V gene TRBV3-1 combines with J gene TRBJ2-5, with D perhaps matching TRBD1 (5 bases). This CDR3 contains 14 residues. The V and J ends lost 2 bases and 5 bases respectively, with 12 bases between them. CDR1 and CDR2 from the germline V gene are LGHDT and YNNKEL (reference sequence). Written as DNA, the CDR3 is TGTGCCAGCAGCCAACCCCCCCCAGGGGAGACCCAGTACTTC. Encoded protein: CASSQPPPGETQYF.

This clonotype has only a few counts. CDR3 nucleotides: TGTGCCAGCAGCTCCCCGGCAGGGCCGGACACCGGGGAGCTGTTTTTT. As protein: CASSSPAGPDTGELFF. This rearrangement joins TRBV7-9 to TRBJ2-2; tentative D call: TRBD1 (5 bases). The CDR3 covers 16 residues. The germline V gene encodes CDR1 SEHNR and CDR2 FQNEAQ (reference sequence). V dropped 4 bases and J dropped 3 bases, with 15 bases sitting between them.

This clonotype was picked up a small number of times. The chain links TRBV27 to TRBJ2-7; 7 bases fit TRBD1. CDR3 length: 15 amino acids. Germline V gene data show CDR1 as MNHEY and CDR2 as SMNVEV (reference sequence). V lost 5 bases and J lost 7; bases outside the gene matches: 14. CDR3 coding DNA: TGTGCCAGCAGTCCAAACTTCGACAGGGCTGGAGAGCAGTACTTC. It translates to CASSPNFDRAGEQYF.

The chain uses TRBV27 and TRBJ2-1; tentative D call: TRBD2 (6 bases). CDR1 and CDR2 from the germline V gene are MNHEY and SMNVEV (reference sequence). This CDR3 has 15 residues. V shed 7 bases and J shed 3 bases, with 16 bases lying between them. CDR3 sequence: CASKLLGGGYNEQFF. CDR3 DNA: TGTGCCAGCAAGTTGCTCGGGGGAGGCTACAATGAGCAGTTCTTC.